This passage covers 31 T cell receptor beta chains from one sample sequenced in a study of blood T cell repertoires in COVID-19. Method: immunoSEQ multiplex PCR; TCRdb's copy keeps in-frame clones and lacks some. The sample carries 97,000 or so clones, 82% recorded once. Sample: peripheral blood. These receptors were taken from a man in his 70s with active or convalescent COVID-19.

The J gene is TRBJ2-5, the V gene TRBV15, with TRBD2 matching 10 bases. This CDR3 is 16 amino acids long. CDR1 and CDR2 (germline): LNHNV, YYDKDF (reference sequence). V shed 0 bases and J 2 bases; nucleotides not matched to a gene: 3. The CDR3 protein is CATSRDRTSGQETQYF. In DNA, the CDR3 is TGTGCCACCAGCAGAGATAGGACTAGCGGACAAGAGACCCAGTACTTC. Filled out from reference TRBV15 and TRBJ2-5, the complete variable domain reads DAMVIQNPRYQVTQFGKPVTLSCSQTLNHNVMYWYQQKSSQAPKLLFHYYDKDFNNEADTPDNFQSRRPNTSFCFLDIRSPGLGDTAMYLCATSRDRTSGQETQYFGPGTRLLVL.

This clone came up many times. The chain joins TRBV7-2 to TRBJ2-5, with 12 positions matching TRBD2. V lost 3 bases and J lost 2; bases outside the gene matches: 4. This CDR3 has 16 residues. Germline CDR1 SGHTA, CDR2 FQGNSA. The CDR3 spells CASSFQGLAGQETQYF. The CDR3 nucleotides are TGTGCCAGCAGCTTCCAAGGACTAGCGGGGCAAGAGACCCAGTACTTC.

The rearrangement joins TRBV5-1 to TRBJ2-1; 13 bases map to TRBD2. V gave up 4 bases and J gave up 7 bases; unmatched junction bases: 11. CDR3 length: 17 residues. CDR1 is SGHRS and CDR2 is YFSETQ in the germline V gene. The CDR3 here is CASSPPLLAGGSNEQFF. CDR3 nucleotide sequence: TGCGCCAGCAGCCCCCCCCTACTAGCGGGGGGGAGTAATGAGCAGTTCTTC.

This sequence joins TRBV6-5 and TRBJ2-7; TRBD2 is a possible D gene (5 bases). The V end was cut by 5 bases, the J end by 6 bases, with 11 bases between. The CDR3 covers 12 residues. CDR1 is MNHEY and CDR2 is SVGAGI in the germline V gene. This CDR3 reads CASSNRGIEQYF. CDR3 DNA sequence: TGTGCCAGCAGTAACAGAGGGATCGAGCAGTACTTC.

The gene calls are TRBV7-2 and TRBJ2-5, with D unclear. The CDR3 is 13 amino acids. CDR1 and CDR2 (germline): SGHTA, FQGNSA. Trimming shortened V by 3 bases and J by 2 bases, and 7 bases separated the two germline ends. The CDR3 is CASSFGYQETQYF. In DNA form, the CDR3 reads TGTGCCAGCAGCTTCGGGTATCAAGAGACCCAGTACTTC.

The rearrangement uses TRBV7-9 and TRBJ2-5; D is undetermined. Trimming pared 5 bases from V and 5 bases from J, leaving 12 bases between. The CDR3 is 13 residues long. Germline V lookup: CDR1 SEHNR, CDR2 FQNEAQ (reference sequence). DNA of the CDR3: TGTGCCAGCAGCCCAGCCGGGTGGGAGACCCAGTACTTC. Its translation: CASSPAGWETQYF.

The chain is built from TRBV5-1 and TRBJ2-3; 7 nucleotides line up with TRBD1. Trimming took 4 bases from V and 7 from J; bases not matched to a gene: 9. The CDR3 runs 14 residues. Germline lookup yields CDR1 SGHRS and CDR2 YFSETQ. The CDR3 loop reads CASSLGQEWNTQYF. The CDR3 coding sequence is TGCGCCAGCAGCCTAGGACAGGAGTGGAATACGCAGTATTTT.

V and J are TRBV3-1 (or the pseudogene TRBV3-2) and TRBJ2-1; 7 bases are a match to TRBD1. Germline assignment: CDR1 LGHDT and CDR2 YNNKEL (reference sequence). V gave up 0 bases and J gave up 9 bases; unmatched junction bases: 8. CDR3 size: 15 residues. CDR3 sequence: CASSQDLSQGVEQFF. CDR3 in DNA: TGTGCCAGCAGCCAAGATCTCTCCCAGGGGGTTGAGCAGTTCTTC.

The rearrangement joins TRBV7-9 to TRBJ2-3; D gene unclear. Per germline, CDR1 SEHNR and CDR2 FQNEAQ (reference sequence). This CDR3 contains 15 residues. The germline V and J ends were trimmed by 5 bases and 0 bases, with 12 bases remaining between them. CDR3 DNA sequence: TGTGCCAGCAGCATGGCGGAAACGAGCACAGATACGCAGTATTTT. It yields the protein CASSMAETSTDTQYF.

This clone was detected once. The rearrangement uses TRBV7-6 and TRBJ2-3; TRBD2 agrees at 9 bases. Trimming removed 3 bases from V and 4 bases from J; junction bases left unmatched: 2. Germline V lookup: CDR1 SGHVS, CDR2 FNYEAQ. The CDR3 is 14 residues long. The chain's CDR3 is CASSLAGGADTQYF. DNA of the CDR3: TGTGCCAGCAGCTTGGCGGGGGGGGCAGATACGCAGTATTTT. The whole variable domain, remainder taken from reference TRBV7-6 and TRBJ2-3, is GAGVSQSPRYKVTKRGQDVALRCDPISGHVSLYWYRQALGQGPEFLTYFNYEAQQDKSGLPNDRFSAERPEGSISTLTIQRTEQRDSAMYRCASSLAGGADTQYFGPGTRLTVL.

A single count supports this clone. The CDR3 sequence is CASSQDSYRGGATALETQYF. CDR3 DNA: TGTGCCAGCAGCCAAGATTCTTACCGCGGGGGAGCGACAGCCCTAGAGACCCAGTACTTC. V is TRBV14 and J is TRBJ2-5, with TRBD2 identical over 7 bases. The CDR3 runs to 20 residues. Losses at the gene ends were 0 bases for V and 4 bases for J; bases not matched to a gene: 20. Germline V gene data show CDR1 as SGHDN and CDR2 as FVKESK. The full variable domain, with the rest looked up from reference TRBV14 and TRBJ2-5, is EAGVTQFPSHSVIEKGQTVTLRCDPISGHDNLYWYRRVMGKEIKFLLHFVKESKQDESGMPNNRFLAERTGGTYSTLKVQPAELEDSGVYFCASSQDSYRGGATALETQYFGPGTRLLVL.

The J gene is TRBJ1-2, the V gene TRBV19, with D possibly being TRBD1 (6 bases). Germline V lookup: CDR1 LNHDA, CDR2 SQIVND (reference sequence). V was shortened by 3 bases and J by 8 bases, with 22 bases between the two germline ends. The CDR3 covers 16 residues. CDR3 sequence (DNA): TGTGCCAGTAGTATGCAGGGGATAATACAGGGAGAAGGCTACACCTTC. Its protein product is CASSMQGIIQGEGYTF.

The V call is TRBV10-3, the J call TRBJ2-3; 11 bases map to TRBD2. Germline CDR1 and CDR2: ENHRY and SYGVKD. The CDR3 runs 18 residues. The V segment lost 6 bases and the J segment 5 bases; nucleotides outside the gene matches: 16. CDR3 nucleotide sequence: TGTGCCATCAGCGGACCCCCCTTCCGACTAGCGGGGTTAGATACGCAGTATTTT. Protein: CAISGPPFRLAGLDTQYF.

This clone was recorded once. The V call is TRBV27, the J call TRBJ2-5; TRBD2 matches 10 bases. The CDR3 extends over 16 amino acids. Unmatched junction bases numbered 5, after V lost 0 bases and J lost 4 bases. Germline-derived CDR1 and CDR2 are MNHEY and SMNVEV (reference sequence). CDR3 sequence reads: CASSLSASGGRETQYF. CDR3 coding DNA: TGTGCCAGCAGTTTATCGGCTAGCGGGGGAAGAGAGACCCAGTACTTC.

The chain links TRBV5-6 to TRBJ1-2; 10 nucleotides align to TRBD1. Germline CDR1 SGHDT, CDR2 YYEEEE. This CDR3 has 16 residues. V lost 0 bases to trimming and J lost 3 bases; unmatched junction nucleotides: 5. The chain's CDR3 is CASSLEGTGDDYGYTF. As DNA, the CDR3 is TGTGCCAGCAGCTTGGAAGGGACAGGGGATGACTATGGCTACACCTTC.

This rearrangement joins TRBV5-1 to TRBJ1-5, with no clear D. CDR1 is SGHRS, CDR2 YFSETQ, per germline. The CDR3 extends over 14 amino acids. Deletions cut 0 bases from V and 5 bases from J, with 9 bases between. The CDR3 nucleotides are TGCGCCAGCAGCTTGGCGGGTGTCGATCAGCCCCAGCATTTT. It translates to CASSLAGVDQPQHF.

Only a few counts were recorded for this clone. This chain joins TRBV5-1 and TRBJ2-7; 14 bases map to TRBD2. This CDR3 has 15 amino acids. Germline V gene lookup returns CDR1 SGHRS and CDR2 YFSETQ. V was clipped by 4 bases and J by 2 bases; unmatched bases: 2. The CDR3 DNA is TGCGCCAGCAGCCCGGGACTAGCGGGGGCCTACGAGCAGTACTTC. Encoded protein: CASSPGLAGAYEQYF.

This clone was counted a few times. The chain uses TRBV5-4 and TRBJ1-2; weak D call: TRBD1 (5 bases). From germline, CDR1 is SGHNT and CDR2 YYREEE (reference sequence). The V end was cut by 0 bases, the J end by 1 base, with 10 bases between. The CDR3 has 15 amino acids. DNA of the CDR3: TGTGCCAGCAGCTTGGTAGCAGGGCGTAACTATGGCTACACCTTC. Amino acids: CASSLVAGRNYGYTF.

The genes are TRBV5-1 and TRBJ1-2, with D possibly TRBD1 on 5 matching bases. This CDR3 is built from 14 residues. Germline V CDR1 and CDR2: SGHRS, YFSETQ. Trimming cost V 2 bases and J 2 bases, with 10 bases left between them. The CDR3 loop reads CASSLGDSNYGYTF. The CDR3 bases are TGCGCCAGCAGCTTAGGGGACTCAAACTATGGCTACACCTTC.

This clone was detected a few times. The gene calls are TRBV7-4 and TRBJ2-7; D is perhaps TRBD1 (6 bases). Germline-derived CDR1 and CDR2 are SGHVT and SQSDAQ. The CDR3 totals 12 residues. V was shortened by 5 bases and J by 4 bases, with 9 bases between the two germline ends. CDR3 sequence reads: CASSAGQYEQYF. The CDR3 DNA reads TGTGCCAGCAGCGCCGGACAGTACGAGCAGTACTTC.

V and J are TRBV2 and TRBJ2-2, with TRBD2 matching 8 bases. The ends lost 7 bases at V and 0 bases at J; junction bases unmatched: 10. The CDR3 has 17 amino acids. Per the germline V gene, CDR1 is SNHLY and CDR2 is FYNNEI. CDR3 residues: CASKGFGLAANTGELFF. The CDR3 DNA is TGTGCCAGCAAAGGCTTCGGACTAGCTGCGAACACCGGGGAGCTGTTTTTT.

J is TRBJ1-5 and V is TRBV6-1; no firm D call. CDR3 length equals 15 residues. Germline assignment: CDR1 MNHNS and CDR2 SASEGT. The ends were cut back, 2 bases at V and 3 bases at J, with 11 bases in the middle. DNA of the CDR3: TGTGCCAGCAGTGAAATCGGTCCTACCAATCAGCCCCAGCATTTT. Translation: CASSEIGPTNQPQHF.

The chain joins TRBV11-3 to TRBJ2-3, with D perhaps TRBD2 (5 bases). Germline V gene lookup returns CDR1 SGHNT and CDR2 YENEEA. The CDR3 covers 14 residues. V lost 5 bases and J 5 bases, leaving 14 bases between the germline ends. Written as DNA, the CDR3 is TGTGCCAGCAGCCCCGGGGTGGGTGGAGATACGCAGTATTTT. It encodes CASSPGVGGDTQYF.

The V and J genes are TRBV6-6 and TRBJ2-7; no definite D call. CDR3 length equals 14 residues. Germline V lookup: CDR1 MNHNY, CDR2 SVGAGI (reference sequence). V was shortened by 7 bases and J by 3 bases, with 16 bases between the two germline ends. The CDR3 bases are TGTGCCAGCACCCCCCTTGGCGGAGACTACGAGCAGTACTTC. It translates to CASTPLGGDYEQYF.

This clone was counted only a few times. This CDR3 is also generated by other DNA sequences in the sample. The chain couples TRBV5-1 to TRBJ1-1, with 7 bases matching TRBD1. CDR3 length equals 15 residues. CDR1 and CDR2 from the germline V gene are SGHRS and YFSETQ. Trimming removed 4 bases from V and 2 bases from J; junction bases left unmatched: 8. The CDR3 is CASSPLQGSNTEAFF. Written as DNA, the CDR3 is TGCGCCAGCAGCCCGTTACAGGGGTCCAACACTGAAGCTTTCTTT.

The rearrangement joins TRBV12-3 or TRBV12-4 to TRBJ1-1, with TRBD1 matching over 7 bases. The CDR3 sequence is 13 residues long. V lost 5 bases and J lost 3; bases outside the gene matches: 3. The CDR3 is CASSQTGDTEAFF. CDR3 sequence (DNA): TGTGCCAGCAGTCAAACAGGGGACACTGAAGCTTTCTTT.

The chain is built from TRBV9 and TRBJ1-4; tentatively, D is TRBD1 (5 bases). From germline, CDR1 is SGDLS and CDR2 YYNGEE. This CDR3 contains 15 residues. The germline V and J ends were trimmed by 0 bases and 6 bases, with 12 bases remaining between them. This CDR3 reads CASSVGGTDYEKLFF. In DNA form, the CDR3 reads TGTGCCAGCAGCGTAGGCGGGACGGACTATGAAAAACTGTTTTTT. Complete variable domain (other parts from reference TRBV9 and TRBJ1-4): DSGVTQTPKHLITATGQRVTLRCSPRSGDLSVYWYQQSLDQGLQFLIQYYNGEERAKGNILERFSAQQFPDLHSELNLSSLELGDSALYFCASSVGGTDYEKLFFGSGTQLSVL.

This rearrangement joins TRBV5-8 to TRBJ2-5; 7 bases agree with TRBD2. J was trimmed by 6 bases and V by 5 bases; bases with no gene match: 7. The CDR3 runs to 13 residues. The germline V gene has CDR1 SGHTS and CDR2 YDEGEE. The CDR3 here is CASSFTSVKTQYF. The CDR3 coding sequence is TGTGCCAGCAGTTTTACTAGCGTAAAGACCCAGTACTTC. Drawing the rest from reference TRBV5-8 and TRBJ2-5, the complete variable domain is EAGVTQSPTHLIKTRGQQATLRCSPISGHTSVYWYQQALGLGLQFLLWYDEGEERNRGNFPPRFSGRQFPNYSSELNVNALELEDSALYLCASSFTSVKTQYFGPGTRLLVL.

The CDR3 DNA reads TGTGCCAGCTCTGAGGGGGTGGACGGTTATGGCTACACCTTC. Its protein is CASSEGVDGYGYTF. The chain recombines TRBV6-4 with TRBJ1-2, with D possibly TRBD1 on 6 matching bases. Germline values: CDR1 MRHNA, CDR2 SNTAGT. V shed 8 bases and J shed 5 bases, with 18 bases lying between them. The CDR3 sequence is 14 residues long.

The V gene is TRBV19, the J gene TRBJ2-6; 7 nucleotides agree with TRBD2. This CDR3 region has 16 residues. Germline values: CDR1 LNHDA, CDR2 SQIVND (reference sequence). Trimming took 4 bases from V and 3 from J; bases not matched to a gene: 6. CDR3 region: CASSTSGAGGANVLTF. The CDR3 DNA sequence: TGTGCCAGTAGTACTAGCGGCGCAGGTGGGGCCAACGTCCTGACTTTC.

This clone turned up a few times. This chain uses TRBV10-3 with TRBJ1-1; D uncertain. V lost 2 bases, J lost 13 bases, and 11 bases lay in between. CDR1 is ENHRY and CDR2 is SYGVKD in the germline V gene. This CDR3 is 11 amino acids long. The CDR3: CAISEVAYLFF. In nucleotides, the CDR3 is TGTGCCATCAGTGAGGTGGCATACCTTTTCTTT.